These 32 T cell receptor beta chains share one sample of origin, sequenced in a study of blood T cell repertoires in COVID-19. Profiled with immunoSEQ multiplex PCR; TCRdb holds only in-frame clones, not every one. The data contain roughly 300,000 clones, just over 85% of them singletons. Input material: PBMCs or T cells enriched from blood (not recorded which). All receptors derive from a middle-aged woman with acute COVID-19.

The rearrangement links TRBV18 to TRBJ2-3; 7 nucleotides match TRBD2. The J segment lost 5 bases and the V segment lost 3 bases, leaving 8 bases of the junction unmatched. Germline loops: CDR1 KGHSH, CDR2 LQKENI. There are 15 residues in the CDR3. DNA for the CDR3: TGTGCCAGCTCACCCCTGGCGGGAGATATAGATACGCAGTATTTT. Translating it yields CASSPLAGDIDTQYF. The whole variable domain, filled in from reference TRBV18 and TRBJ2-3, reads NAGVMQNPRHLVRRRGQEARLRCSPMKGHSHVYWYRQLPEEGLKFMVYLQKENIIDESGMPKERFSAEFPKEGPSILRIQQVVRGDSAAYFCASSPLAGDIDTQYFGPGTRLTVL.

The CDR3 loop reads CASSLVEFGDTQYF. Written as DNA, the CDR3 is TGTGCCAGCAGCTTGGTAGAGTTCGGAGATACGCAGTATTTT. The V call is TRBV5-4, the J call TRBJ2-3; D ambiguous. The CDR3 is made up of 14 amino acids. V lost 0 bases, J lost 5 bases, and 10 bases lay in between. The germline gives CDR1 SGHNT, CDR2 YYREEE (reference sequence).

The rearrangement joins TRBV10-3 to TRBJ1-1, with 9 bases lining up with TRBD1. Germline V gene lookup returns CDR1 ENHRY and CDR2 SYGVKD. The CDR3 sequence is 15 residues long. V dropped 3 bases and J dropped 9; count of bases not matched to a gene: 11. CDR3: CAISDLGQGLIKAFF. CDR3 nucleotides: TGTGCCATCAGTGATTTAGGACAGGGGCTGATTAAAGCTTTCTTT.

The chain's CDR3 is CASSQGQGYGYTF. In DNA form, the CDR3 reads TGTGCCAGCAGCCAGGGACAGGGCTATGGCTACACCTTC. The V and J genes are TRBV5-4 and TRBJ1-2, with 9 bases matching TRBD1. This CDR3 contains 13 residues. Unmatched junction bases numbered 2, after V lost 4 bases and J lost 4 bases. Per germline, CDR1 SGHNT and CDR2 YYREEE (reference sequence).

The V gene is TRBV7-2, the J gene TRBJ1-1; D is unresolved. Germline values: CDR1 SGHTA, CDR2 FQGNSA. The length of the CDR3 is 12 residues. The V end lost 2 bases, the J end lost 11 bases, and 12 bases lay between the germline ends. CDR3: CASSLHSGIAFF. The DNA of the CDR3 is TGTGCCAGCAGCTTACATTCCGGGATCGCTTTCTTT.

The chain combines TRBV7-6 with TRBJ2-3; 8 nucleotides agree with TRBD2. Germline V gives CDR1 SGHVS, CDR2 FNYEAQ. J lost 0 bases, V lost 3 bases, and 8 bases had no gene match. This CDR3 is 17 amino acids long. The CDR3 is CASSFVGGGGSTDTQYF. The CDR3 DNA sequence: TGTGCCAGCAGCTTCGTCGGTGGCGGGGGGAGCACAGATACGCAGTATTTT.

In this sample, this clone turned up once. The rearrangement joins TRBV5-6 to TRBJ2-7; the D is unclear. Per the germline V gene, CDR1 is SGHDT and CDR2 is YYEEEE. CDR3 length equals 13 residues. Trimming took off 7 bases at V and 0 bases at J, with 11 bases between the two ends. CDR3 region: CASRRANSYEQYF. The CDR3 region has the DNA TGTGCCAGCCGTCGAGCGAACTCCTACGAGCAGTACTTC.

The rearrangement joins TRBV11-2 to TRBJ2-3, with 10 nucleotides matching TRBD1. V lost 4 bases and J lost 5; bases outside the gene matches: 3. The germline gives CDR1 SGHAT, CDR2 FQNNGV. The CDR3 covers 14 residues. The CDR3, as DNA: TGTGCCAGCAGCTGGGGACAGGGGAGAGATACGCAGTATTTT. Its translation is CASSWGQGRDTQYF.

CDR3 loop: CASSGTGVTEAFF. DNA for the CDR3: TGTGCCAGCTCGGGGACAGGGGTCACTGAAGCTTTCTTT. J is TRBJ1-1 and V is TRBV7-9; 10 bases agree with TRBD1. The CDR3 contains 13 residues. CDR1 is SEHNR, CDR2 FQNEAQ, per germline (reference sequence). With V trimmed by 8 bases and J by 4 bases, 4 bases remained unmatched. Full variable domain (missing parts from reference TRBV7-9 and TRBJ1-1): DTGVSQNPRHKITKRGQNVTFRCDPISEHNRLYWYRQTLGQGPEFLTYFQNEAQLEKSRLLSDRFSAERPKGSFSTLEIQRTEQGDSAMYLCASSGTGVTEAFFGQGTRLTVV.

V is TRBV29-1 and J is TRBJ2-3; 7 bases fit TRBD1. The length of the CDR3 is 15 residues. Germline-derived CDR1 and CDR2 are SQVTM and ANQGSEA. Trimming removed 2 bases from V and 3 bases from J; junction bases left unmatched: 8. This chain's CDR3 is CSVEKTGWGTDTQYF. The CDR3 DNA reads as TGCAGCGTTGAAAAGACAGGGTGGGGGACAGATACGCAGTATTTT.

Written as DNA, the CDR3 is TGTGCCAGCTCACCACGGGGGACTAGCGGGGTCGACAAACTCACAGATACGCAGTATTTT. It encodes CASSPRGTSGVDKLTDTQYF. The V and J genes are TRBV18 and TRBJ2-3; 13 nucleotides line up with TRBD2. Per germline, CDR1 KGHSH and CDR2 LQKENI. The CDR3 runs 20 residues. V shed 1 base and J 2 bases; nucleotides not matched to a gene: 12.

The chain is built from TRBV6-2 or TRBV6-3 and TRBJ2-5; a possible D gene is TRBD1 (5 bases). V was trimmed by 6 bases and J by 2 bases, leaving 10 bases between them. The CDR3 extends over 13 amino acids. CDR1 and CDR2 from the germline V gene are MNHEY and SVGEGT. The CDR3 DNA sequence: TGTGCCAGCAGCTGGGGCATTCAAGAGACCCAGTACTTC. Translated, it gives CASSWGIQETQYF.

This clone has just a few counts. This chain uses TRBV28 with TRBJ2-1; TRBD1 is a possible D gene (6 bases). Germline V gives CDR1 MDHEN, CDR2 SYDVKM. V gave up 5 bases and J gave up 9 bases, with 23 bases separating them. The CDR3 has 16 amino acids. CDR3 sequence (DNA): TGTGCCAGCAGTGGATTACTAACAGGGATTGGAGGTGAGCAGTTCTTC. Amino acid sequence: CASSGLLTGIGGEQFF.

V is TRBV27 and J is TRBJ2-7, with D maybe TRBD2 (6 bases). CDR1 and CDR2 (germline): MNHEY, SMNVEV (reference sequence). This CDR3 spans 15 amino acids. V lost 1 base, J lost 4 bases, and 14 bases lay in between. The CDR3 protein is CASSLFAGSLYEQYF. CDR3 sequence (DNA): TGTGCCAGCAGTTTATTTGCGGGAAGCCTGTACGAGCAGTACTTC.

This chain links TRBV19 with TRBJ1-1; TRBD1 matches 10 bases. CDR3 length: 17 residues. Germline lookup yields CDR1 LNHDA and CDR2 SQIVND (reference sequence). The trim removed 5 bases at V and 6 bases at J, leaving 15 bases unmatched. As DNA, the CDR3 is TGTGCCAGTAGTGTACGGGTTTGGGACAGGGGCTTCGCTGAAGCTTTCTTT. Translation: CASSVRVWDRGFAEAFF.

The rearrangement links TRBV18 to TRBJ2-6; maybe TRBD1 (6 bases). The CDR3 is made up of 15 amino acids. V gave up 3 bases and J gave up 0 bases, with 6 bases separating them. CDR1 KGHSH and CDR2 LQKENI come from the germline V gene. CDR3 sequence (DNA): TGTGCCAGCTCACCGGACAGCTCTGGGGCCAACGTCCTGACTTTC. As protein: CASSPDSSGANVLTF.

This clone has only a few counts. The CDR3: CASSFTAGQYNQPQHF. In nucleotides, the CDR3 is TGTGCCAGCAGCTTCACCGCCGGACAGTACAATCAGCCCCAGCATTTT. The chain couples TRBV5-8 to TRBJ1-5; TRBD1 is a possible D gene (6 bases). The CDR3 covers 16 residues. Germline CDR1 and CDR2: SGHTS and YDEGEE. The V gene lost 2 bases and the J gene lost 3 bases, with 15 bases spanning the gap.

This chain connects TRBV3-1 (or the pseudogene TRBV3-2) to TRBJ1-4; D is unresolved. This CDR3 is 16 amino acids long. Germline lookup yields CDR1 LGHDT and CDR2 YNNKEL (reference sequence). V gave up 4 bases and J gave up 0 bases, with 12 bases separating them. The CDR3 region is CASSPNAGATNEKLFF. As DNA, the CDR3 is TGTGCCAGCAGCCCCAACGCGGGAGCAACTAATGAAAAACTGTTTTTT.

A few counts support this clone. The J gene is TRBJ1-2, the V gene TRBV24-1; maybe TRBD1 (6 bases). The CDR3 contains 14 residues. Trimming shortened V by 5 bases and J by 2 bases, and 11 bases separated the two germline ends. Germline V gives CDR1 KGHDR, CDR2 SFDVKD. The CDR3 spells CATSGTQGNYGYTF. The CDR3 coding sequence is TGTGCCACCAGTGGCACTCAGGGGAACTATGGCTACACCTTC.

The chain combines TRBV19 with TRBJ2-2; 8 bases fit TRBD2. J was trimmed by 5 bases and V by 4 bases; bases with no gene match: 12. Looked up from germline, CDR1 is LNHDA and CDR2 is SQIVND (reference sequence). The CDR3 has 17 amino acids. CDR3 sequence: CASSKGRGALGTGELFF. The CDR3 coding sequence is TGTGCCAGTAGTAAAGGGCGGGGGGCCTTAGGGACCGGGGAGCTGTTTTTT.

This clone was observed at least ten times. The V call is TRBV7-2, the J call TRBJ1-1, with 7 bases fitting TRBD1. Germline V gene lookup returns CDR1 SGHTA and CDR2 FQGNSA. J gave up 5 bases and V 5 bases, and 8 bases lay outside the gene matches. This CDR3 has 14 amino acids. CDR3 nucleotides: TGTGCCAGCAGCCCACAGACAGGGTGGACTGAAGCTTTCTTT. Its translation: CASSPQTGWTEAFF.

This clone was seen a few times. V gene TRBV7-2 combines with J gene TRBJ1-4, with a tentative D call TRBD1 (6 bases). Germline lookup yields CDR1 SGHTA and CDR2 FQGNSA. The CDR3 is 17 residues long. With 3 bases removed from V and 0 bases from J, the gap between germline ends came to 14 bases. The CDR3 loop is CASSFRTEITTNEKLFF. DNA of the CDR3: TGTGCCAGCAGCTTTCGGACAGAGATCACAACTAATGAAAAACTGTTTTTT. Full variable domain (rest looked up from reference TRBV7-2 and TRBJ1-4): GAGVSQSPSNKVTEKGKDVELRCDPISGHTALYWYRQSLGQGLEFLIYFQGNSAPDKSGLPSDRFSAERTGGSVSTLTIQRTQQEDSAVYLCASSFRTEITTNEKLFFGSGTQLSVL.

In the case of this clone: The same CDR3 can be traced to other DNA sequences in this sample. The V and J genes are TRBV28 and TRBJ1-5, with D hard to call. Germline values: CDR1 MDHEN, CDR2 SYDVKM. V was clipped by 1 base and J by 5 bases, with 3 bases between them. This CDR3 comprises 12 residues. This CDR3 reads CASSLSDQPQHF. The CDR3 DNA sequence: TGTGCCAGCAGTTTATCTGATCAGCCCCAGCATTTT.

The CDR3 spells CASSAGRSSGANVLTF. CDR3 DNA sequence: TGTGCCAGCAGCGCGGGACGGAGCTCTGGGGCCAACGTCCTGACTTTC. The V and J genes are TRBV3-1 (or the pseudogene TRBV3-2) and TRBJ2-6, with D perhaps TRBD2 (6 bases). From germline, CDR1 is LGHDT and CDR2 YNNKEL (reference sequence). V shed 5 bases and J shed 0 bases, with 11 bases lying between them. The CDR3 covers 16 residues.

About this clone: At the DNA level, this CDR3 is encoded by other sequences in the same sample as well. The chain has TRBV4-2 and TRBJ1-2; D call uncertain. V was cut by 3 bases and J by 3 bases, with 11 bases left in between. This CDR3 contains 14 residues. Germline CDR1 reads LGHNA; CDR2 reads YNFKEQ. Written as DNA, the CDR3 is TGTGCCAGCAGCCATGATCGGGATTACTATGGCTACACCTTC. Translating gives CASSHDRDYYGYTF.

This sequence joins TRBV5-1 and TRBJ2-3, with 7 nucleotides matching TRBD1. Germline-derived CDR1 and CDR2 are SGHRS and YFSETQ. J lost 5 bases, V lost 4 bases, and 1 base had no gene match. This CDR3 contains 12 residues. CDR3 loop: CASSTGEDTQYF. DNA for the CDR3: TGCGCCAGCAGCACAGGGGAAGATACGCAGTATTTT.

The chain joins TRBV7-8 to TRBJ2-2, with TRBD1 as a possible D gene (6 bases). The CDR3 covers 15 residues. Per germline, CDR1 SGHVS and CDR2 FQNEAQ. V lost 4 bases and J 4 bases, leaving 13 bases between the germline ends. CDR3 nucleotide sequence: TGTGCCAGCAGCTCCCAACAGGGTTCCACCGGGGAGCTGTTTTTT. As protein: CASSSQQGSTGELFF. Looking up the rest from reference TRBV7-8 and TRBJ2-2 gives the full variable domain: GAGVSQSPRYKVAKRGQDVALRCDPISGHVSLFWYQQALGQGPEFLTYFQNEAQLDKSGLPSDRFFAERPEGSVSTLKIQRTQQEDSAVYLCASSSQQGSTGELFFGEGSRLTVL.

This chain connects TRBV19 to TRBJ1-6; D may be TRBD1 (5 bases). Deletions cut 7 bases from V and 4 bases from J, with 14 bases between. Germline V lookup: CDR1 LNHDA, CDR2 SQIVND (reference sequence). This CDR3 region has 15 residues. CDR3 DNA: TGTGCCAGTATTGACACAGACAGTTATAATTCACCCCTCCACTTT. It encodes CASIDTDSYNSPLHF. The full variable domain, in which reference TRBV19 and TRBJ1-6 provide the parts outside the CDR3, is DGGITQSPKYLFRKEGQNVTLSCEQNLNHDAMYWYRQDPGQGLRLIYYSQIVNDFQKGDIAEGYSVSREKKESFPLTVTSAQKNPTAFYLCASIDTDSYNSPLHFGNGTRLTVT.

The chain recombines TRBV9 with TRBJ2-1, with D possibly TRBD1 on 6 matching bases. With 4 bases removed from V and 6 bases from J, the gap between germline ends came to 14 bases. This CDR3 region has 14 residues. Germline assignment: CDR1 SGDLS and CDR2 YYNGEE. CDR3 coding DNA: TGTGCCAGCAGCAAGGGGGACCGCGCCAATGAGCAGTTCTTC. As protein: CASSKGDRANEQFF.

V is TRBV4-2 and J is TRBJ2-7; 10 bases align to TRBD2. J was trimmed by 6 bases and V by 0 bases; bases with no gene match: 11. Germline-derived CDR1 and CDR2 are LGHNA and YNFKEQ. The length of the CDR3 is 17 residues. CDR3 protein: CASSQEDLAGASAEQYF. CDR3 DNA: TGTGCCAGCAGCCAAGAGGACCTAGCGGGGGCCTCTGCCGAGCAGTACTTC.

The chain couples TRBV27 to TRBJ1-2; 7 nucleotides align to TRBD1. Germline V gene sequence: CDR1 MNHEY, CDR2 SMNVEV (reference sequence). CDR3 length equals 16 residues. V gave up 8 bases and J gave up 4 bases; unmatched junction bases: 16. The CDR3 sequence is CASRISTGTAGYGYTF. CDR3 nucleotide sequence: TGTGCCAGCCGTATCTCGACAGGGACCGCCGGCTATGGCTACACCTTC.

In regard to this clone: Other DNA sequences within the sample encode an identical CDR3. The chain's CDR3 is CASSVGGGEKLFF. DNA for the CDR3: TGTGCCAGCAGCGTAGGGGGAGGTGAAAAACTGTTTTTT. The rearrangement joins TRBV9 to TRBJ1-4; D call uncertain. V was shortened by 0 bases and J by 7 bases, with 7 bases between the two germline ends. Germline-derived CDR1 and CDR2 are SGDLS and YYNGEE. The CDR3 has 13 amino acids.